This T cell receptor (beta chain) was observed in a study of vaccination and CD4 T cells after COVID-19. Study outcomes and limitations: Convalescent participants were relatively few, and none had early post-infection timepoints studied.

The assay that was used to sequence DNA from cultured CD4+ T cells was the Oncomine TCR Beta short-read assay. MiXCR, run by TCRdb on the PCR reads, gives a single entry per CDR3 protein. The sample includes over 20,000 distinct CDR3 sequences, around 48% of them seen just once. This clonotype showed up just a few times. Antigen unknown. The CDR3 has 10 amino acids. With 1 base removed from V and 13 bases from J, the gap between germline ends came to 8 bases. Germline CDR1 DFQATT, CDR2 SNEGSKA (reference sequence). Treatment indicated: roughly 10-day PBMC culture with coronavirus spike peptide pools or control peptides (ViraFEST assay).

The TCR was taken from a human donor who had recovered from COVID-19. This chain uses TRBV20-1 with TRBJ1-5, with D unresolved. The sequencing sample was made of CD4+ T cells from blood, cultured in vitro. This chain's CDR3 is CSARGVAQHF. CDR3 coding DNA: TGCAGTGCTAGAGGGGTCGCTCAGCATTTT.